The rows below give T cell receptor beta chains drawn from one sample of a study of CD8+ T cells in alopecia areata. This table comes from immunoSEQ multiplex PCR, and its TCRdb copy is limited to in-frame clones, with some not included. This sample has approximately 210,000 clones; 43% occur once, and the top ten carry over 2%. The input for sequencing was CD4+ T cells sorted from blood, taken around week 37, from a patient treated with tofacitinib. Receptor source: a human donor with alopecia areata. CDR3s include the opening cysteine and the closing phenylalanine or tryptophan. The D gene is left open where the match is weak. Rows may omit the clone size; those that give it use once, few, many or a size class.

TRBV25-1 | TRBD1 | - | CASSEGQGVGTGELFF
TRBV18 | - | - | CASSPLGSKYYEQYF
TRBV23-1 | - | - | CASTPWTFQPQHF
TRBV28 | - | - | CASSGTYYEQYF
TRBV6-5 | - | - | CASSYSDIETQYF
TRBV30 | - | few | CAWSGGRMNTEAFF
TRBV7-9 | - | few | CASSLRGTGFF
TRBV2 | - | - | CASTEGEQPQHF
TRBV4-3 | - | few | CASSQSFGGTNEKLFF
TRBV6-1 | - | - | CASRDKTYGYTF
TRBV29-1 | TRBD2 | once | CSARTSGKGLAGELFF
TRBV15 | - | - | CATSRALPDTQYF
TRBV11-2 | - | few | CASSLGAYGYTF
TRBV4-3 | - | few | CASSQVYRPEVWETQYF
TRBV5-1 | - | - | CASSVGAIGETQYF
TRBV29-1 | - | few | CSVNLVVSGELFF
TRBV27 | TRBD2 | - | CASSQRPSGRALDEQFF
TRBV6-5 | - | few | CASSSTGQSTDTQYF
TRBV11-2 | TRBD1 | few | CASSSTGTGGVETQYF
TRBV7-2 | - | - | CASCQQLNTEAFF
TRBV7-9 | - | - | CASSPSRPTSTDTQYF
TRBV5-1 | - | - | CASSSDSGSVSTQYF
TRBV4-2 | TRBD2 | - | CASSQDRLAGGTDTQYF
TRBV28 | - | - | CASRLRETQYF
TRBV28 | - | many | CASSFRRGRQPQHF
TRBV4-2 | - | - | CASSQTREGTQYF
TRBV18 | - | - | CASSEDTEQYF
TRBV7-9 | - | - | CASSLGLTSRSYEQYF
TRBV18 | - | - | CASSPPVFTGISGANVLTF
TRBV29-1 | - | few | CSVQGQGGYEQYF
TRBV9 | - | - | CASSAGTHGEQFF
TRBV5-1 | TRBD2 | - | CASSAGLAGLGEETQYF
TRBV11-2 | - | - | CASSLAQGGQPQHF
TRBV12-5 | TRBD1 | - | CASGRDRLYYGYTF
TRBV18 | - | - | CARYQGADTQYF
TRBV10-3 | - | - | CAISESSGLGETQYF
TRBV11-2 | - | - | CASSSRGLIQYF
TRBV18 | - | - | CASSPVGSDTGELFF
TRBV10-3 | TRBD2 | few | CAIKREEGEQFF
TRBV29-1 | - | - | CSVEGAGKDEQYF
TRBV20-1 | - | - | CSARTQETQYF